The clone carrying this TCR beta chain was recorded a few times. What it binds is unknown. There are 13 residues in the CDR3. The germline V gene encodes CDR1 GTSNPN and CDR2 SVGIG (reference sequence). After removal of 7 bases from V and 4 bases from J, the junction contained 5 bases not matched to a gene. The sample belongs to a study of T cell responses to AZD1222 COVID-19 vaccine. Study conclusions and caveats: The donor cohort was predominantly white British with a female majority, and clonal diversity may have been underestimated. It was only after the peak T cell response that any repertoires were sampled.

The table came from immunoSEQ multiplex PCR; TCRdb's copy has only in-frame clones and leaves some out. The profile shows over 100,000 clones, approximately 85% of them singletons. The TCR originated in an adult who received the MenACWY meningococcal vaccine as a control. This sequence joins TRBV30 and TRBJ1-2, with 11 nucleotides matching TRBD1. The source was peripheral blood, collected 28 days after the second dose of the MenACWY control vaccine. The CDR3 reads CALGQGVGYGYTF. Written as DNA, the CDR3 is TGTGCCTTGGGACAGGGGGTCGGCTATGGCTACACCTTC.